Sequencing of this T cell receptor beta chain was carried out in a study of blood T cell repertoires in COVID-19. Study-level background: COVID-19 samples, acute and convalescent, were from the United States, Italy and Spain.

V was clipped by 4 bases and J by 3 bases; unmatched bases: 2. CDR3 length: 13 amino acids. Per the original data handling: Amplification of reference gene primers provided the estimated nucleated cell counts. Method: immunoSEQ multiplex PCR; TCRdb's copy keeps in-frame clones and lacks some. From that table come the V and J calls and clone size; the DNA was used to work out D and trimming. The data hold 400,000 to 500,000 clones, with 86% observed a single time. This receptor was obtained from a woman younger than 45 with active or convalescent COVID-19. The chain recombines TRBV12-3 or TRBV12-4 with TRBJ1-2; 7 bases match TRBD1. The specimen sequenced was peripheral blood. The CDR3 sequence: CASSSGTDYGYTF. The CDR3 nucleotides read TGTGCCAGCAGTTCCGGGACAGACTATGGCTACACCTTC.